The clone carrying this T cell receptor (beta chain) was picked up many times. The data were taken from a study of T-cell memory formation after mild COVID-19. TCRdb reanalysed the 5' RACE reads using MiXCR and keeps one entry per CDR3 protein. This table holds around 450,000 distinct CDR3 sequences, approximately 24% found once. This sequence was found in an adult woman who had mild COVID-19 (a few samples of this study predate the infection). Cell type and time point are not known. The sample was PBMCs or a T cell subset sorted from them (not recorded which).

The CDR3 here is CASSEFQGRGRDTQYF. In DNA form, the CDR3 reads TGTGCCAGCAGTGAATTCCAGGGGCGAGGCAGAGATACGCAGTATTTT. The chain combines TRBV25-1 with TRBJ2-3, with D possibly TRBD1 on 6 matching bases. Trimming pared 1 base from V and 5 bases from J, leaving 16 bases between. The germline V gene has CDR1 MGHDK and CDR2 SYGVNS. The CDR3 has 16 residues. Full variable domain (remainder filled in from reference TRBV25-1 and TRBJ2-3): EADIYQTPRYLVIGTGKKITLECSQTMGHDKMYWYQQDPGMELHLIHYSYGVNSTEKGDLSSESTVSRIRTEHFPLTLESARPSHTSQYLCASSEFQGRGRDTQYFGPGTRLTVL.